Listed below are T cell receptor beta chains from one sample, sequenced in a study of blood T cell repertoires in COVID-19. This table comes from immunoSEQ multiplex PCR, and its TCRdb copy is limited to in-frame clones, with some not included. The repertoire has over 80,000 clones, roughly 86% of them found once; the top ten carry about 9.3%. Sequenced material: peripheral blood. The receptors here all came from a man in his fifties with acute or convalescent COVID-19. Each CDR3 is given with its conserved first and last residue.

v_call,j_call,cdr3_aa
TRBV9,TRBJ2-3,CASSPQGGSTDTQYF
TRBV6-5,TRBJ2-3,CASTGLALTDTQYF
TRBV5-4,TRBJ2-7,CASSLDFGSQSYEQYF
TRBV2,TRBJ2-1,CASSSPIGGRAGNEQFF
TRBV19,TRBJ2-1,CASSIRTSGLYNEQFF
TRBV6-5,TRBJ2-1,CATKTGSGSSNEQFF
TRBV18,TRBJ1-2,CASSPADQNYGYTF
TRBV28,TRBJ1-2,CASSPAPGVRGDYGYTF
TRBV6-5,TRBJ1-5,CASQAPHSNQPQHF
TRBV27,TRBJ2-7,CASSFSSGSYEQYF
TRBV5-1,TRBJ2-1,CASSQPGTSGNEQFF
TRBV2,TRBJ2-1,CASIAAGTQYNEQFF
TRBV7-9,TRBJ2-7,CASSSLGGEQYF
TRBV19,TRBJ2-3,CASSIQAPDTQYF
TRBV4-2,TRBJ1-2,CASSQDGTGGAEGYGYTF
TRBV5-1,TRBJ2-1,CASRGPVGQGVEQFF
TRBV11-3,TRBJ2-1,CASSPRGSGLNEQFF
TRBV2,TRBJ1-1,CASSHSGQQNTEAFF
TRBV11-3,TRBJ2-2,CASSPSGTGANTGELFF
TRBV6-5,TRBJ1-2,CASSSGTYLPGYTF
TRBV2,TRBJ2-5,CASSRPGERDLETQYF
TRBV11-3,TRBJ2-5,CASSLEGGQGTQYF
TRBV14,TRBJ1-4,CASSQVRGTNEKLFF
TRBV5-1,TRBJ2-7,CASQILAGDYEQYF
TRBV19,TRBJ2-2,CASSPRAGPGELFF
TRBV2,TRBJ1-2,CASISGTGYGYTF
TRBV18,TRBJ1-4,CASSPQMGRTTNEKLFF
TRBV3-1/TRBV3-2,TRBJ2-1,CASSQGAGVANEQFF
TRBV10-3,TRBJ1-1,CAISGRLNTEAFF
TRBV5-6,TRBJ2-7,CASSRDREEYF
TRBV5-1,TRBJ2-7,CASSPGLYEQYF
TRBV5-1,TRBJ2-1,CASSSSGGSYNEQFF
TRBV12-5,TRBJ2-1,CASGWGLAGVGNEQFF